This is a list of T cell receptor beta chains from one sample in a study of STAT5B mutations in CD4+ large granular lymphocyte leukemia. Profiling relied on immunoSEQ multiplex PCR, and the TCRdb table lists in-frame clones only, not all of them. The sample shows about 34,000 clones, about nine tenths of them seen only once. The sample was CD4+ T cells from blood buffy coats. These receptors were obtained from a human donor in good health. The CDR3 runs from the conserved cysteine through the conserved F or W. A D gene is named only where the DNA matches it firmly. The size field is filled for only some rows; it gives once, few, many or a size class.

V gene	D gene	J gene	clone size	CDR3 DNA	CDR3 protein
TRBV5-1	.	TRBJ1-6	.	TGCGCCAGCAGCTCGACAGGATACGATTCACCCCTCCACTTT	CASSSTGYDSPLHF
TRBV2	.	TRBJ1-2	few	TGTGCCACCCCCGGTGAGGGCGGAATCTATGGCTACACCTTC	CATPGEGGIYGYTF
TRBV20-1	.	TRBJ2-3	.	TGCAGTGCTGCCGACTATGATACGCAGTATTTT	CSAADYDTQYF
TRBV28	.	TRBJ1-4	.	TGTGCCAGCAGTCTTACCCTACAGGGTGGGGAAAAACTGTTTTTT	CASSLTLQGGEKLFF
TRBV11-2	.	TRBJ2-3	.	TGTGCCAGCAGCTTAGATCGGGTTACGCAGTATTTT	CASSLDRVTQYF
TRBV9	.	TRBJ2-7	.	TGTGCCAGCAGCCCAGCAAAGGGTCCCTCCTACGAGCAGTACTTC	CASSPAKGPSYEQYF
TRBV12-5	.	TRBJ2-5	.	TGTGCTACGGGCGCCCAAGAGACCCAGTACTTC	CATGAQETQYF
TRBV5-8	.	TRBJ1-5	.	TGTGCCAGCAGCTTGGAAGGCCCGGTCGGGCAGCCCCAGCATTTT	CASSLEGPVGQPQHF
TRBV28	.	TRBJ2-2	.	TGTGCCAGCCGGTGGCTTACCGGGGAGCTGTTTTTT	CASRWLTGELFF
TRBV9	.	TRBJ1-5	.	TGTGCCAGCAGCAATGGGGAGTTTGGTCAGCCCCAGCATTTT	CASSNGEFGQPQHF
TRBV19	.	TRBJ1-5	.	TGTGCCAGTAGTGCGCAACAGGTCCACCGGATACCCCAGCATTTT	CASSAQQVHRIPQHF
TRBV7-3	.	TRBJ2-7	.	TGTGCCAGCAGCTTAGGGGCGGGCTCCTACGAGCAGTACTTC	CASSLGAGSYEQYF
TRBV27	.	TRBJ1-3	.	TGTGCCAGCAGTTTATGGCAAGGAAACACCATATATTTT	CASSLWQGNTIYF
TRBV6-6	.	TRBJ2-7	.	TGTGCCAGCAGTTCCCCGAGTCAGGGAGTATACGAGCAGTACTTC	CASSSPSQGVYEQYF
TRBV7-9	.	TRBJ2-1	.	TGTGCCAGCAGCTTACTTTACAATGAGCAGTTCTTC	CASSLLYNEQFF
TRBV7-2	.	TRBJ1-2	.	TGTGCCAGCAGCATCCACCGGACGGCCGACTATGGCTACACCTTC	CASSIHRTADYGYTF
TRBV6-6	.	TRBJ1-5	.	TGTGCCAGCAGGTCAGGGGTCCAGCCCCAGCATTTT	CASRSGVQPQHF
TRBV4-1	TRBD2	TRBJ2-1	once	TGCGCCAGCAGCCAAGGGCTCCTAGCGGGAGACTACAATGAGCAGTTCTTC	CASSQGLLAGDYNEQFF
TRBV19	.	TRBJ2-2	.	TGTGCCACTCAACCCCAGGGGGGGACGAACACCGGGGAGCTGTTTTTT	CATQPQGGTNTGELFF
TRBV7-9	.	TRBJ1-1	once	TGTGCCAGCAGCCTCGACCAGAACACTGAAGCTTTCTTT	CASSLDQNTEAFF
TRBV29-1	TRBD1	TRBJ1-4	.	TGCAGCGTTGGAGGGGGACAGGGAAATGAAAAACTGTTTTTT	CSVGGGQGNEKLFF
TRBV6-5	TRBD1	TRBJ2-7	.	TGTGCCAGCAGCCGAGACGGACAGGTCCCCTACGAGCAGTACTTC	CASSRDGQVPYEQYF
TRBV25-1	.	TRBJ1-2	.	TGTGCCAGCAGTGATCGGCGGGCCCCCTATGGCTACACCTTC	CASSDRRAPYGYTF
TRBV5-4	.	TRBJ2-1	.	TGTGCCAGCAGCTTGGGAGGACCCCATGACGCCTACAATGAGCAGTTCTTC	CASSLGGPHDAYNEQFF
TRBV6-5	TRBD1	TRBJ1-5	few	TGTGCCAGCAACCCAACTTGGACAGGCGATCAGCCCCAGCATTTT	CASNPTWTGDQPQHF
TRBV10-1	TRBD2	TRBJ2-1	.	TGCGCCAGCAGTGAAAATGACCTTAGGCTAGCGGGAGTTGTTGAGCAGTTCTTC	CASSENDLRLAGVVEQFF
TRBV9	.	TRBJ2-1	.	TGTGCCAGCAGCGCCCACGGGTCCAATGAGCAGTTCTTC	CASSAHGSNEQFF
TRBV7-2	.	TRBJ2-1	.	TGTGCCAGCAGCTTAGCGATGGTGCCCCAAGCAGAGTTCTTC	CASSLAMVPQAEFF
TRBV19	.	TRBJ1-2	.	TGTGCCAGTTCGCAGGGCCTCAACTATGGCTACACCTTC	CASSQGLNYGYTF
TRBV6-5	.	TRBJ1-1	.	TGTGCCAGCAGTTCCTGGCCTTCGGCCACTGAAGCTTTCTTT	CASSSWPSATEAFF
TRBV18	TRBD1	TRBJ2-7	.	TGTGCCAGCTCACGAACGACAGGGGGAGGGTACGAGCAGTACTTC	CASSRTTGGGYEQYF
TRBV19	.	TRBJ1-3	.	TGTGCCAGTAGTATTTCACCTGCCTCTGGAAACACCATATATTTT	CASSISPASGNTIYF
TRBV7-2	.	TRBJ1-3	.	TGTGCCAGCACACCCGGCGGCGGAGACACCATATATTTT	CASTPGGGDTIYF
TRBV7-6	.	TRBJ1-2	.	TGTGCCAGCAGCTCTCGGGACGGGGGGGACGGCTACACCTTC	CASSSRDGGDGYTF
TRBV19	.	TRBJ1-5	.	TGTGCCAGTAGTCGAATCGGGGGGGCTCCCAATCAGCCCCAGCATTTT	CASSRIGGAPNQPQHF
TRBV7-8	.	TRBJ1-5	.	TGTGCCAGCAGCCCCGGGACACCTAGCAATCAGCCCCAGCATTTT	CASSPGTPSNQPQHF
TRBV5-1	TRBD2	TRBJ2-4	.	TGCGCCAGCCGAGGTGCTCTAGCGGGCTCTGCCAAAAACATTCAGTACTTC	CASRGALAGSAKNIQYF
TRBV7-7	.	TRBJ2-5	.	TGTGCTAGCAGCTTTCCGGGACTGCAAGAGACCCAGTACTTC	CASSFPGLQETQYF
TRBV9	.	TRBJ2-5	.	TGTGCCAGCAGCGTAGAAAGGGCTAGCCCCCCCCGGTACTTC	CASSVERASPPRYF
TRBV7-8	.	TRBJ1-2	.	TGTGCCAGCAGCTTAGAATCATTAGGGAGGGCAGGCTACACCTTC	CASSLESLGRAGYTF
TRBV5-5	.	TRBJ1-5	.	TGTGCCAGCAGCTCGTCGGGACATATTAGACAGCCCCAGCATTTT	CASSSSGHIRQPQHF
TRBV7-9	.	TRBJ2-7	few	TGTGCCAGCAGCTTTGGGGGGTTGGGGAGTCCCCTTGACTTC	CASSFGGLGSPLDF
TRBV2	.	TRBJ1-5	.	TGTGCCAGCACCCGAGACAGGCGAGACCCCCAGCATTTT	CASTRDRRDPQHF
TRBV29-1	TRBD1	TRBJ2-1	.	TGCAGCGTCTCTCGGGGGACAGGGGCCCATGAGCAGTTCTTC	CSVSRGTGAHEQFF
TRBV7-9	TRBD1	TRBJ1-1	.	TGTGCCAGCAGCCTTTTACAGGGGACTGAAGCTTTCTTT	CASSLLQGTEAFF
TRBV10-1	.	TRBJ1-3	few	TGCGCCAGCAGTCAATACCGGGACGGATGGGACACCATATATTTT	CASSQYRDGWDTIYF
TRBV18	TRBD1	TRBJ1-2	.	TGTGCCAGCTCGCAAGACAGGGGATACACCTTC	CASSQDRGYTF